The entry that follows covers one TCR beta chain sequence. The sample is drawn from a study of shared T cell receptors in the human thymus. Libraries were prepared by immunoSEQ multiplex PCR; TCRdb keeps only in-frame clonotypes and omits some of them. The sample records approximately 660,000 clones, roughly 90% being singletons. The CDR3 contains 13 residues. Germline V lookup: CDR1 MGHDK, CDR2 SYGVNS. Unmatched junction bases numbered 3, after V lost 7 bases and J lost 5 bases. This same sample was also part of a study on human thymus T cells. According to that study: Among the donors, all were healthy Finnish infants having corrective surgery for congenital heart defects. Resections from corrective heart surgery supplied the thymus tissue. Apparent bias marked the V and J gene usage of thymic and blood repertoires. Highly overlapping thymic repertoires in unrelated individuals were reported by related research.

The specimen was thymocytes. The TCR sequence derives from a boy less than two years old with a congenital heart defect. The chain carries TRBV25-1 and TRBJ1-4; 8 nucleotides align to TRBD1. The CDR3 coding sequence is TGTGCCAGCAAACACAGGGGGAATGAAAAACTGTTTTTT. This sequence encodes CASKHRGNEKLFF. Filled out from reference TRBV25-1 and TRBJ1-4, the complete variable domain reads EADIYQTPRYLVIGTGKKITLECSQTMGHDKMYWYQQDPGMELHLIHYSYGVNSTEKGDLSSESTVSRIRTEHFPLTLESARPSHTSQYLCASKHRGNEKLFFGSGTQLSVL.